A selection of T cell receptor beta chains follows, all from one sample in a study of blood T cell repertoires in COVID-19. Here immunoSEQ multiplex PCR was the method, and the copy in TCRdb shows in-frame clones only, minus some. The table shows about 230,000 clones, with roughly 83% occurring only once. The sample consisted of peripheral blood. Source of these receptors: a man in his forties or fifties with acute or convalescent COVID-19. Each CDR3 is given with its conserved first and last residue. The order of the fields is D gene, clone size, J gene, V gene, CDR3 protein, CDR3 DNA. D genes are given only for firm matches. Size is omitted from some rows. Given values are once, few, many or a class for expanded clones.

d_call: .
clone_size: once
j_call: TRBJ1-5
v_call: TRBV6-5
cdr3_aa: CASTQGWISNQPQHF
cdr3_nt: TGTGCCAGCACACAGGGATGGATAAGCAATCAGCCCCAGCATTTT

d_call: .
clone_size: once
j_call: TRBJ2-5
v_call: TRBV18
cdr3_aa: CASSPLGETQYF
cdr3_nt: TGTGCCAGCTCACCACTCGGAGAGACCCAGTACTTC

d_call: TRBD2
clone_size: .
j_call: TRBJ2-1
v_call: TRBV6-2/TRBV6-3
cdr3_aa: CASSLGLASNEQFF
cdr3_nt: TGTGCCAGCAGCCTAGGACTAGCGAGCAATGAGCAGTTCTTC

d_call: .
clone_size: once
j_call: TRBJ1-1
v_call: TRBV6-5
cdr3_aa: CASSSGWTEAFF
cdr3_nt: TGTGCCAGCAGTTCAGGGTGGACTGAAGCTTTCTTT

d_call: TRBD1
clone_size: .
j_call: TRBJ1-2
v_call: TRBV7-6
cdr3_aa: CASSPGQGWDGYTF
cdr3_nt: TGTGCCAGCAGTCCAGGACAGGGATGGGATGGCTACACCTTC

d_call: TRBD1
clone_size: .
j_call: TRBJ1-1
v_call: TRBV5-1
cdr3_aa: CASTNINRGLSPEAFF
cdr3_nt: TGCGCCAGCACTAATATAAACAGGGGGCTTAGCCCTGAAGCTTTCTTT

d_call: TRBD2
clone_size: .
j_call: TRBJ2-1
v_call: TRBV12-5
cdr3_aa: CASGSRLAGDNEQFF
cdr3_nt: TGTGCTAGTGGTTCGCGACTAGCGGGAGATAATGAGCAGTTCTTC

d_call: .
clone_size: .
j_call: TRBJ1-1
v_call: TRBV6-5
cdr3_aa: CASTRVGGLDTEAFF
cdr3_nt: TGTGCCAGCACACGCGTGGGAGGATTGGACACTGAAGCTTTCTTT

d_call: .
clone_size: .
j_call: TRBJ1-1
v_call: TRBV5-4
cdr3_aa: CASSLAGNTEAFF
cdr3_nt: TGTGCCAGCAGCCTTGCAGGGAACACTGAAGCTTTCTTT

d_call: TRBD2
clone_size: .
j_call: TRBJ2-1
v_call: TRBV24-1
cdr3_aa: CATSPASGNRNEQFF
cdr3_nt: TGTGCCACTTCCCCGGCTAGCGGGAACCGCAATGAGCAGTTCTTC

d_call: TRBD1
clone_size: .
j_call: TRBJ1-2
v_call: TRBV18
cdr3_aa: CASSFSGQFNYGYTF
cdr3_nt: TGTGCCAGCTCATTTTCGGGACAGTTTAACTATGGCTACACCTTC

d_call: .
clone_size: .
j_call: TRBJ2-5
v_call: TRBV5-6
cdr3_aa: CASSLAPLQETQYF
cdr3_nt: TGTGCCAGCAGCTTAGCCCCTCTGCAAGAGACCCAGTACTTC

d_call: TRBD1
clone_size: .
j_call: TRBJ2-7
v_call: TRBV7-2
cdr3_aa: CASRMGQADYEQYF
cdr3_nt: TGTGCCAGCAGAATGGGACAGGCTGACTACGAGCAGTACTTC

d_call: .
clone_size: .
j_call: TRBJ2-4
v_call: TRBV9
cdr3_aa: CASSTGTSGNIQYF
cdr3_nt: TGTGCCAGCAGCACTGGGACCAGCGGGAACATTCAGTACTTC

d_call: .
clone_size: few
j_call: TRBJ1-1
v_call: TRBV6-5
cdr3_aa: CASNLRRDTEAFF
cdr3_nt: TGTGCCAGCAACCTCAGACGGGACACTGAAGCTTTCTTT